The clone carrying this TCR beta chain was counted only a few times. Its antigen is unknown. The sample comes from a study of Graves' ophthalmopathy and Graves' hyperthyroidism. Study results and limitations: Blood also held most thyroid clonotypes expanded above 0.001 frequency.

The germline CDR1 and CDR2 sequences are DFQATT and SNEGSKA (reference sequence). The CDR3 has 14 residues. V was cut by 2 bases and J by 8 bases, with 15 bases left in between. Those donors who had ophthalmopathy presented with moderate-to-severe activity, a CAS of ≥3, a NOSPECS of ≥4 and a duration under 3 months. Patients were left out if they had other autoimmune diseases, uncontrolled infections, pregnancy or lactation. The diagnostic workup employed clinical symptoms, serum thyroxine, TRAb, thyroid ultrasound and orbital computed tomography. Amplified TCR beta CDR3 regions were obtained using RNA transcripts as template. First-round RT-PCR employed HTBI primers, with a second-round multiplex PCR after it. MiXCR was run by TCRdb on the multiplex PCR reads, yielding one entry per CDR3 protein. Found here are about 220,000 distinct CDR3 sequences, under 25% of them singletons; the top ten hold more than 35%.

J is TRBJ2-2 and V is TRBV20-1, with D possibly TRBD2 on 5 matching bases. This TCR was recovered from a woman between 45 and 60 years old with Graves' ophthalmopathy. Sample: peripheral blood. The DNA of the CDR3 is TGCAGTGCTAGAAACCCTAGGATAGCGGGGGAGCTGTTTTTT. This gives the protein CSARNPRIAGELFF.